This TCR beta chain was documented in a study of human versus mouse CDR3 diversity and MHC coevolution. Clones were read by immunoSEQ multiplex PCR, and TCRdb kept only the in-frame ones, dropping some. The repertoire holds tens of thousands of clones, with 94% as singletons. The CDR3 is 13 amino acids. CDR1 and CDR2 (germline): SGHRS, YFSETQ. V was pared by 4 bases and J by 9 bases, with 5 bases of the junction left unmatched. Sample: naive CD4+ T cells from blood. Subset described: CD45RO-negative CD62L-positive naive CD4 T cells. The chain recombines TRBV5-1 with TRBJ2-5; 11 bases align to TRBD1. The source of this sequence is a person aged 55-75 years in good health. CDR3 region: CASSPGTGGAQYF. The CDR3 DNA follows: TGCGCCAGCAGCCCCGGGACAGGGGGTGCCCAGTACTTC.